This T cell receptor beta chain was profiled in a study of blood T cell repertoires in COVID-19. At the level of the study: Italy, Spain and the United States were the sources of the convalescent and acute COVID-19 samples. PBMCs, B-cell-depleted T cells, or T cells were the source of the cDNA or gDNA that made up the material.

This CDR3 region has 16 residues. J was trimmed by 6 bases and V by 5 bases; bases with no gene match: 15. The germline CDR1 and CDR2 sequences are LNHDA and SQIVND (reference sequence). In the authors' workflow: Nucleated cell counts were estimated from reference gene primer amplification. Clones were read by immunoSEQ multiplex PCR, and TCRdb kept only the in-frame ones, dropping some. The DNA was the basis for D and trimming; V, J and clone size are from that table. The sample records 100,000 or so clones, around four fifths being singletons. This receptor was identified in a woman aged 70 to 79 with acute or convalescent COVID-19. V usage is TRBV19 and J usage is TRBJ1-2, with 7 bases matching TRBD1. The sequenced material came from peripheral blood. The CDR3 nucleotides read TGTGCCAGTAGTCCTTCCTTGTTGACAGGGAATAATGGCTACACCTTC. The encoded protein is CASSPSLLTGNNGYTF.